A single sample is the source of the 27 T cell receptor beta chains below, sequenced in a study of shared clonotypes between healthy human individuals. Produced via immunoSEQ multiplex PCR; TCRdb's table is partial and in-frame only. The sample lists some 1,100,000 clones, approximately 78% occurring once. The sequenced sample consisted of memory CD4+ T cells from PBMCs. The subset is: CD45RA-negative fraction. The receptors here all came from a man between 18 and 29 years old in good health. Some clones in this sample may be carry-over from other donors' samples.

This clone came up many times. The chain has TRBV18 and TRBJ2-7, with TRBD2 matching over 14 bases. J was trimmed by 11 bases and V by 2 bases; bases with no gene match: 8. The CDR3 covers 15 residues. Germline-derived CDR1 and CDR2 are KGHSH and LQKENI. For the CDR3, the DNA is TGTGCCAGCTCACCAGGACTAGCGGGAGGCATGCCGGAGTACTTC. Residues: CASSPGLAGGMPEYF.

The V gene is TRBV6-5, the J gene TRBJ1-5, with no clear D. Germline V gene data show CDR1 as MNHEY and CDR2 as SVGAGI. V was trimmed by 2 bases and J by 5 bases, leaving 10 bases between them. This CDR3 comprises 14 residues. The CDR3 DNA sequence: TGTGCCAGCAGTTACGGAGACGGGTATCAGCCCCAGCATTTT. This translates into CASSYGDGYQPQHF.

The sample holds many counts of this clone. The chain combines TRBV12-5 with TRBJ2-2; D gene unclear. Germline lookup yields CDR1 LGHNT and CDR2 FRNRAP. Deletions cut 6 bases from V and 6 bases from J, with 5 bases between. The CDR3 loop spans 11 amino acids. CDR3 DNA: TGTGCTAGTGGGCGTTCCGGGGAGCTGTTTTTT. Its translation: CASGRSGELFF.

The chain has TRBV19 and TRBJ1-4, with 10 nucleotides matching TRBD1. This CDR3 spans 16 amino acids. V lost 6 bases, J lost 2 bases, and 6 bases stayed unmatched. Germline V gene lookup returns CDR1 LNHDA and CDR2 SQIVND (reference sequence). The CDR3 DNA follows: TGTGCCAGTAGAGGGACAGGGGCCTCCACTAATGAAAAACTGTTTTTT. It codes for CASRGTGASTNEKLFF.

The chain is built from TRBV6-5 and TRBJ2-5; D is unclear. The V end was cut by 6 bases, the J end by 2 bases, with 16 bases between. In germline, CDR1 is MNHEY, CDR2 SVGAGI. This CDR3 has 15 residues. CDR3 in DNA: TGTGCCAGCAGGCGCCCGGGCAGTAGACAAGAGACCCAGTACTTC. Its protein product is CASRRPGSRQETQYF.

The CDR3 reads CASSVWQDNEQFF. As DNA, the CDR3 is TGTGCCAGCAGTGTGTGGCAGGACAATGAGCAGTTCTTC. V is TRBV6-1 and J is TRBJ2-1; D gene unclear. Germline CDR1 reads MNHNS; CDR2 reads SASEGT. Between the trimmed V and J ends, which lost 4 bases and 5 bases, there was a span of 9 bases. The length of the CDR3 is 13 residues.

For this clone: This may stem from a read error, because a much larger clone lies one nucleotide away. The V call is TRBV6-6, the J call TRBJ1-1; D not certain. V lost 0 bases to trimming and J lost 1 base, with 6 bases between them. The CDR3 totals 14 residues. Germline V gene sequence: CDR1 MNHNY, CDR2 SVGAGI (reference sequence). This CDR3 is CASSYSPGNTEAFF. CDR3 DNA: TGTGCCAGCAGTTACTCTCCAGGGAACACTGAAGCTTTCTTT.

The chain links TRBV9 to TRBJ2-7; D possibly corresponds to TRBD1 (6 bases). This CDR3 spans 15 amino acids. CDR1 SGDLS and CDR2 YYNGEE come from the germline V gene. V lost 4 bases and J 5 bases, leaving 19 bases between the germline ends. This CDR3 reads CASSPQGIWFHEQYF. The CDR3 DNA reads TGTGCCAGCAGCCCCCAGGGGATATGGTTCCACGAGCAGTACTTC.

This chain joins TRBV6-1 and TRBJ1-2; the D gene is possibly TRBD1 (5 bases). The V end was cut by 3 bases, the J end by 4 bases, with 12 bases between. Germline V lookup: CDR1 MNHNS, CDR2 SASEGT. This CDR3 region has 14 residues. Here the CDR3 reads CASSEMRGSYGYTF. For the CDR3, the DNA is TGTGCCAGCAGTGAGATGAGGGGATCCTATGGCTACACCTTC.

The rearrangement uses TRBV11-3 and TRBJ2-1, with no clear D. The germline V gene encodes CDR1 SGHNT and CDR2 YENEEA. Trimming removed 4 bases at V and 9 bases at J, with 10 bases between. CDR3 length: 12 amino acids. Written as DNA, the CDR3 is TGTGCCAGCAGCTCGACTCGTGGTGAGCAGTTCTTC. Translating gives CASSSTRGEQFF.

The chain couples TRBV7-3 to TRBJ2-7, with 13 bases that match TRBD2. The CDR3 loop spans 16 amino acids. The germline gives CDR1 SGHTA, CDR2 FQGTGA. The ends lost 0 bases at V and 4 bases at J; junction bases unmatched: 3. This chain's CDR3 is CASSLTGTSGTYEQYF. In DNA form, the CDR3 reads TGTGCCAGCAGCTTAACCGGGACTAGCGGGACTTACGAGCAGTACTTC. The full variable domain, in which reference TRBV7-3 and TRBJ2-7 provide the parts outside the CDR3, is GAGVSQTPSNKVTEKGKYVELRCDPISGHTALYWYRQSLGQGPEFLIYFQGTGAADDSGLPNDRFFAVRPEGSVSTLKIQRTERGDSAVYLCASSLTGTSGTYEQYFGPGTRLTVT.

The chain recombines TRBV30 with TRBJ2-7; D is unresolved. Germline CDR1 is GTSNPN and CDR2 is SVGIG (reference sequence). Trimming took 4 bases from V and 3 from J, leaving 10 bases between them. The CDR3 consists of 12 residues. The CDR3 sequence is CAWNNGNYEQYF. CDR3 coding DNA: TGTGCCTGGAACAACGGAAACTACGAGCAGTACTTC.

For this clone: A much bigger clone sits one base away, suggesting this may be a read error. The sample holds other DNA sequences that translate to the same CDR3. The CDR3 loop reads CASSRDNTEAFF. CDR3 DNA: TGTGCCAGCAGCCGGGATAACACTGAAGCTTTCTTT. This chain links TRBV7-2 with TRBJ1-1; D gene unclear. CDR3 size: 12 residues. Trimming left V 5 bases short and J 2 bases short, with 6 bases between. Germline lookup yields CDR1 SGHTA and CDR2 FQGNSA.

V gene TRBV5-1 combines with J gene TRBJ2-7; TRBD1 might be the D (6 bases). Per germline, CDR1 SGHRS and CDR2 YFSETQ. The CDR3 extends over 14 amino acids. V shed 2 bases and J shed 2 bases, with 11 bases lying between them. DNA for the CDR3: TGCGCCAGCAGCTTCGGGTCAGGGGCCTACGAGCAGTACTTC. This encodes CASSFGSGAYEQYF. Using reference TRBV5-1 and TRBJ2-7 for the parts outside the CDR3, the full variable domain is KAGVTQTPRYLIKTRGQQVTLSCSPISGHRSVSWYQQTPGQGLQFLFEYFSETQRNKGNFPGRFSGRQFSNSRSEMNVSTLELGDSALYLCASSFGSGAYEQYFGPGTRLTVT.

The rearrangement links TRBV20-1 to TRBJ2-7; no firm D call. CDR3 length: 11 amino acids. Germline V gene sequence: CDR1 DFQATT, CDR2 SNEGSKA (reference sequence). Trimming took 4 bases from V and 3 from J, leaving 7 bases between them. The CDR3 DNA is TGCAGTGCTATTAGAAACTACGAGCAGTACTTC. Residues: CSAIRNYEQYF.

The chain couples TRBV19 to TRBJ2-2, with 7 bases matching TRBD2. V dropped 2 bases and J dropped 3; count of bases not matched to a gene: 6. Germline V gene data show CDR1 as LNHDA and CDR2 as SQIVND (reference sequence). This CDR3 comprises 16 residues. For the CDR3, the DNA is TGTGCCAGTAGTATACCAGCGGGGCCGGACACCGGGGAGCTGTTTTTT. This sequence encodes CASSIPAGPDTGELFF.

The genes are TRBV18 and TRBJ2-7; 8 bases are shared with TRBD1. Germline trimming cut 1 base from V and 13 bases from J; bases unmatched to any gene: 15. This CDR3 spans 15 amino acids. Germline values: CDR1 KGHSH, CDR2 LQKENI. The CDR3 coding sequence is TGTGCCAGCTCACCACAGAACCGCGGACAGGGAGTGCATTACTTC. This encodes CASSPQNRGQGVHYF.

On this clone: Other nucleotide sequences in the sample specify the same CDR3. This sequence joins TRBV29-1 and TRBJ2-7; tentative D call: TRBD2 (6 bases). Germline loops: CDR1 SQVTM, CDR2 ANQGSEA. Trimming took off 7 bases at V and 2 bases at J, with 9 bases between the two ends. There are 11 residues in the CDR3. This CDR3 is CSAGGTYEQYF. CDR3 nucleotides: TGCAGCGCGGGCGGGACCTACGAGCAGTACTTC.

This clone was counted a few times. The rearrangement links TRBV9 to TRBJ1-5; TRBD1 agrees at 9 bases. In germline, CDR1 is SGDLS, CDR2 YYNGEE. V trimming: 4 bases; J trimming: 4 bases; junction bases outside the gene matches: 6. The CDR3 totals 15 residues. The CDR3 DNA follows: TGTGCCAGCAGCCCAGCCGGGACAGGGAATCAGCCCCAGCATTTT. This translates into CASSPAGTGNQPQHF.

This clone was recorded at least ten times. The chain uses TRBV5-6 and TRBJ1-2; D remains ambiguous. Per the germline V gene, CDR1 is SGHDT and CDR2 is YYEEEE. There are 11 residues in the CDR3. Trimming pared 1 base from V and 2 bases from J, leaving 0 bases between. The CDR3 DNA is TGTGCCAGCAGCTTGAACTATGGCTACACCTTC. Protein product: CASSLNYGYTF.

The gene calls are TRBV6-6 and TRBJ2-1; perhaps TRBD1 as D (7 bases). Between the trimmed V and J ends, which lost 4 bases and 5 bases, there was a span of 18 bases. Germline CDR1 is MNHNY and CDR2 is SVGAGI (reference sequence). This CDR3 is 16 amino acids long. The CDR3 loop is CASSSFLEGAHNEQFF. The CDR3 region has the DNA TGTGCCAGCAGTTCCTTTTTGGAGGGGGCCCACAATGAGCAGTTCTTC.

The CDR3 coding sequence is TGTGCCAGCCGGGACGGGGGCCCCACCTATGGCTACACCTTC. The encoded protein is CASRDGGPTYGYTF. J is TRBJ1-2 and V is TRBV28; D is possibly TRBD1 (6 bases). There are 14 residues in the CDR3. Trimming cost V 8 bases and J 4 bases, with 17 bases left between them. CDR1 MDHEN and CDR2 SYDVKM come from the germline V gene.

The chain combines TRBV7-2 with TRBJ2-1; TRBD1 might be the D (5 bases). The V and J ends lost 2 bases and 7 bases respectively, with 15 bases between them. Germline values: CDR1 SGHTA, CDR2 FQGNSA. This CDR3 is 15 amino acids long. The CDR3 nucleotides are TGTGCCAGCAGCTTAAAAGGGCCGCCAGGGAATGAGCAGTTCTTC. Its protein product is CASSLKGPPGNEQFF.

The chain has TRBV5-1 and TRBJ2-3, with 7 positions matching TRBD2. V lost 3 bases and J lost 2; bases outside the gene matches: 15. This CDR3 region has 18 residues. Germline lookup yields CDR1 SGHRS and CDR2 YFSETQ. CDR3 in DNA: TGCGCCAGCAGCTCCCCTATGAATAGCGGGTCATCCACAGATACGCAGTATTTT. Its protein is CASSSPMNSGSSTDTQYF.

V usage is TRBV28 and J usage is TRBJ1-2; 9 bases agree with TRBD1. V lost 4 bases to trimming and J lost 4 bases; unmatched junction nucleotides: 10. Germline CDR1 is MDHEN and CDR2 is SYDVKM. The CDR3 is 16 amino acids. The CDR3 protein is CASSSSGQGFIYGYTF. As DNA, the CDR3 is TGTGCCAGCAGTTCCTCGGGACAGGGTTTCATCTATGGCTACACCTTC.

This clone showed up just a few times. This sample includes further DNA sequences coding for the same CDR3. The chain combines TRBV28 with TRBJ2-7; D call uncertain. V was pared by 1 base and J by 4 bases, with 5 bases between. Germline-derived CDR1 and CDR2 are MDHEN and SYDVKM. The CDR3 runs 12 residues. The CDR3 DNA is TGTGCCAGCAGTTTATTGCGGTACGAGCAGTACTTC. It specifies CASSLLRYEQYF.

CDR3 sequence reads: CASSQGRAGTYEQYF. CDR3 in DNA: TGCGCCAGCAGCCAAGGTCGGGCAGGTACCTACGAGCAGTACTTC. The V and J genes are TRBV4-1 and TRBJ2-7; D uncertain. The V gene's germline CDR1 is MGHRA and CDR2 YSYEKL. This CDR3 has 15 residues. Between the trimmed V and J ends, which lost 1 base and 2 bases, there was a span of 12 bases.